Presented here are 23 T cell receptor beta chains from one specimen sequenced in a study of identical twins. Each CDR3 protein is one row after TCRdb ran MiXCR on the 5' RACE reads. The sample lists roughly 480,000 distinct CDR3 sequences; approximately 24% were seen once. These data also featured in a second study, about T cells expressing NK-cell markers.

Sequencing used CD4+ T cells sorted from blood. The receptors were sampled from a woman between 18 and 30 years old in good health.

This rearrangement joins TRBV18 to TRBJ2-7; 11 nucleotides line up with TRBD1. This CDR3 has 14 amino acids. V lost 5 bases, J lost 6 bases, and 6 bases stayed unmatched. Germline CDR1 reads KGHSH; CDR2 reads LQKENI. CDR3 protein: CASSGDRGSGEQYF. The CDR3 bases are TGTGCCAGCTCAGGGGACAGGGGGTCGGGCGAGCAGTACTTC. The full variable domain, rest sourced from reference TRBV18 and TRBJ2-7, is NAGVMQNPRHLVRRRGQEARLRCSPMKGHSHVYWYRQLPEEGLKFMVYLQKENIIDESGMPKERFSAEFPKEGPSILRIQQVVRGDSAAYFCASSGDRGSGEQYFGPGTRLTVT.

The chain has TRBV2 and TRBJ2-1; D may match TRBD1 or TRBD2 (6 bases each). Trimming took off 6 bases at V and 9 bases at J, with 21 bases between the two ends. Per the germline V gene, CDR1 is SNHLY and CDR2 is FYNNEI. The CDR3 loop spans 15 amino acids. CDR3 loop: CASSAIVRGAGEQFF. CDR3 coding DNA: TGTGCCAGCAGCGCCATCGTTAGGGGGGCCGGTGAGCAGTTCTTC.

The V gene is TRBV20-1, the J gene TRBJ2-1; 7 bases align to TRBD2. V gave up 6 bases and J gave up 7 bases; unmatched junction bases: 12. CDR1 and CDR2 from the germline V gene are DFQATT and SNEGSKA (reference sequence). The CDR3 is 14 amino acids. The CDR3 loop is CSAGRGRARNEQFF. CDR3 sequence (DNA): TGCAGTGCCGGCCGAGGGAGGGCCCGGAATGAGCAGTTCTTC.

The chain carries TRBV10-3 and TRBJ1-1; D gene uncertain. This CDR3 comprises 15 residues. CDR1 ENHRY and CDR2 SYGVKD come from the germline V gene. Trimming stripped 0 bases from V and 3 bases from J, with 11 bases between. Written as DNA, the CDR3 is TGTGCCATCAGTGAGTCGGTGAGCTACGACACTGAAGCTTTCTTT. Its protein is CAISESVSYDTEAFF.

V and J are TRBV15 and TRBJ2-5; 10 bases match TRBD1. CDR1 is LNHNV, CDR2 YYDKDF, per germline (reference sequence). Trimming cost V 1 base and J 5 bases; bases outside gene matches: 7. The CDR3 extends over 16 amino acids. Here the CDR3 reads CATSRGDRGRGETQYF. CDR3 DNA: TGTGCCACCAGCAGAGGGGACAGGGGTCGGGGGGAGACCCAGTACTTC. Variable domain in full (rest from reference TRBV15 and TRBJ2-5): DAMVIQNPRYQVTQFGKPVTLSCSQTLNHNVMYWYQQKSSQAPKLLFHYYDKDFNNEADTPDNFQSRRPNTSFCFLDIRSPGLGDTAMYLCATSRGDRGRGETQYFGPGTRLLVL.

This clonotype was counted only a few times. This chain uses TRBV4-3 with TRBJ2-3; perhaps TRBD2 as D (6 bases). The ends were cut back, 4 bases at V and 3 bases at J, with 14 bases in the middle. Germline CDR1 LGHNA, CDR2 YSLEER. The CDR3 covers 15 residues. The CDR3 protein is CASSPSGVSTDTQYF. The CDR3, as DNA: TGCGCCAGCAGCCCCTCGGGAGTATCAACAGATACGCAGTATTTT.

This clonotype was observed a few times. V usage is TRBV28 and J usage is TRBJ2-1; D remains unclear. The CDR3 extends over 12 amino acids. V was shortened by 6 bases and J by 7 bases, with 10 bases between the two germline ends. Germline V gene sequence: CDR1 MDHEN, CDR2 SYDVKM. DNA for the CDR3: TGTGCCAGCAGCCCCTTCCGGAATGAGCAGTTCTTC. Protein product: CASSPFRNEQFF.

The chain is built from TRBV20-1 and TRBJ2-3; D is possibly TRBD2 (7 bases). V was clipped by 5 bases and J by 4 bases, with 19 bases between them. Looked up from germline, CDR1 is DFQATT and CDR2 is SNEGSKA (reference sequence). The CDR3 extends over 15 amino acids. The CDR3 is CSAFTLGEGADTQYF. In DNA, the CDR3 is TGCAGTGCTTTTACCCTGGGGGAGGGGGCAGATACGCAGTATTTT.

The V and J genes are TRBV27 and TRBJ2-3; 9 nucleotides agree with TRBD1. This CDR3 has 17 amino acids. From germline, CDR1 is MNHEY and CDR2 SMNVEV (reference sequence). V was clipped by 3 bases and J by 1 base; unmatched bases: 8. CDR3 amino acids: CASSLRRTGEGTDTQYF. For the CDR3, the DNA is TGTGCCAGCAGTTTGAGGCGGACAGGGGAGGGCACAGATACGCAGTATTTT.

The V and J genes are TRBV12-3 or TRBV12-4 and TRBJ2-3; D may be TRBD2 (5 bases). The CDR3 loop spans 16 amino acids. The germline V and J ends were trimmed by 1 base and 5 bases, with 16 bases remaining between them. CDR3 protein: CASSLEVTTHGDTQYF. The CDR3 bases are TGTGCCAGCAGTTTAGAAGTGACTACACATGGAGATACGCAGTATTTT.

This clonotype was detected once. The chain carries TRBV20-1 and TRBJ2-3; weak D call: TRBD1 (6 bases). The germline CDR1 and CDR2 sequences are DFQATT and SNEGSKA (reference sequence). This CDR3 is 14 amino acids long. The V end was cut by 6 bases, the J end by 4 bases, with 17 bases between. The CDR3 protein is CSAPGRGWSDTQYF. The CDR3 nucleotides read TGCAGTGCCCCCGGCAGGGGTTGGTCAGATACGCAGTATTTT.

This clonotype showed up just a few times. The CDR3 loop is CASSGGNTQYF. CDR3 sequence (DNA): TGTGCCAGCAGTGGAGGAAATACGCAGTATTTT. This chain joins TRBV25-1 and TRBJ2-3; D unclear. Germline V gene sequence: CDR1 MGHDK, CDR2 SYGVNS. The CDR3 runs to 11 residues. V was trimmed by 4 bases and J by 7 bases, leaving 6 bases between them.

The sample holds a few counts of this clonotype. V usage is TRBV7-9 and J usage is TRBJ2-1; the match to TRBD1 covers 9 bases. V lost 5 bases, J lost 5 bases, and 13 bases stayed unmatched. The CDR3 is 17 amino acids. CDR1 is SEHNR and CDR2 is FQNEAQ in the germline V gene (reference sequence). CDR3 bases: TGTGCCAGCAGCCTAAACCCCGGGACAGGGAGACACAATGAGCAGTTCTTC. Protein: CASSLNPGTGRHNEQFF. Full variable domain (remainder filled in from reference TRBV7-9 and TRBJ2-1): DTGVSQNPRHKITKRGQNVTFRCDPISEHNRLYWYRQTLGQGPEFLTYFQNEAQLEKSRLLSDRFSAERPKGSFSTLEIQRTEQGDSAMYLCASSLNPGTGRHNEQFFGPGTRLTVL.

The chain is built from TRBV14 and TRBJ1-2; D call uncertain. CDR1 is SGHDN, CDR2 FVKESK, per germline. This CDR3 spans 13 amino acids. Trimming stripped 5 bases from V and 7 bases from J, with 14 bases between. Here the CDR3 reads CASSEYAGSGYTF. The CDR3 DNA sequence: TGTGCCAGCAGCGAATATGCCGGCTCTGGCTACACCTTC.

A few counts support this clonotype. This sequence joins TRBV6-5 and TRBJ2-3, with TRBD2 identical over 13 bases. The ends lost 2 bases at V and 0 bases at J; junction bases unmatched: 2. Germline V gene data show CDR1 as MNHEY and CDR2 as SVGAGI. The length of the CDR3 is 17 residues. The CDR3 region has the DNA TGTGCCAGCAGTTACCAGGGACTAGCGGGAAGCACAGATACGCAGTATTTT. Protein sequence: CASSYQGLAGSTDTQYF.

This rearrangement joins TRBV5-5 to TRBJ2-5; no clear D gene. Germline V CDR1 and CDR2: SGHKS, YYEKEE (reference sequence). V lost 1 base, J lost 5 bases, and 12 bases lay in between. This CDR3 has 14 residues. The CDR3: CASSLNPSGETQYF. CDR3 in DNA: TGTGCCAGCAGCTTGAACCCCTCCGGGGAGACCCAGTACTTC.

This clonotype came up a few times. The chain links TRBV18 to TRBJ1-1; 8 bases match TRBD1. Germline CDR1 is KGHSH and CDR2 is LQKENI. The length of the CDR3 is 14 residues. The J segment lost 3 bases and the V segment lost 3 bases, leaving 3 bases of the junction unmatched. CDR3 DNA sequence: TGTGCCAGCTCACCGACAGGGGTGGACACTGAAGCTTTCTTT. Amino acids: CASSPTGVDTEAFF.

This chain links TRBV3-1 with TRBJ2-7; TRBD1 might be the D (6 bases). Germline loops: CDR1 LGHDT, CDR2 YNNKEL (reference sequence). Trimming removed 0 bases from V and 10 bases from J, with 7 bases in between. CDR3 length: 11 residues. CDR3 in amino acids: CASSQEGGQYF. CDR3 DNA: TGTGCCAGCAGCCAAGAAGGGGGACAGTACTTC.

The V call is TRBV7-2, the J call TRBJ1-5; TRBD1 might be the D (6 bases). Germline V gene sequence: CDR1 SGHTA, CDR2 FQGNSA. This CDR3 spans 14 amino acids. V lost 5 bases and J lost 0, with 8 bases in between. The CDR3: CASSGTLSNQPQHF. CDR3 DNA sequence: TGTGCCAGCAGCGGGACACTTAGCAATCAGCCCCAGCATTTT.

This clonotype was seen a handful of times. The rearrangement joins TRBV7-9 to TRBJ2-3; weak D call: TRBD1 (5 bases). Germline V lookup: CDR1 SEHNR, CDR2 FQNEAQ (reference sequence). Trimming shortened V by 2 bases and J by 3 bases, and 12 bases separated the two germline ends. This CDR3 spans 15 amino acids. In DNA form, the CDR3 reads TGTGCCAGCAGCTTACAGGGCCTTGTAACAGATACGCAGTATTTT. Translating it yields CASSLQGLVTDTQYF.

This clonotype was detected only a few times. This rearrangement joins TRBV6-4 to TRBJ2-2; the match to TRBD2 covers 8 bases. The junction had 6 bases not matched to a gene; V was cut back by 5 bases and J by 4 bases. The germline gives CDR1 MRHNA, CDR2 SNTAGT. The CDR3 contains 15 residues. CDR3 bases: TGTGCCAGCAGTACTCACGGGGGGGTCACCGGGGAGCTGTTTTTT. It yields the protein CASSTHGGVTGELFF.

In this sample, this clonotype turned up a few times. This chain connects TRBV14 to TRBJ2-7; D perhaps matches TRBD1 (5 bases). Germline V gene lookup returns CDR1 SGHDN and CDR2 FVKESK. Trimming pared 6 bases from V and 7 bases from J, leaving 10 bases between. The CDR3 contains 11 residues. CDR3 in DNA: TGTGCCAGCAGGGGTGGGGCGGAGCAGTACTTC. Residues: CASRGGAEQYF.

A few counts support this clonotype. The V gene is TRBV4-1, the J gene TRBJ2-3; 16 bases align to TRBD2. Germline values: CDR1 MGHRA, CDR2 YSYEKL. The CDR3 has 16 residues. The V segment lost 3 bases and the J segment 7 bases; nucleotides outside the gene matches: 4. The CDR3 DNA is TGCGCCAGCAGCCAGGGGACTAGCGGGGGGGGCTATACGCAGTATTTT. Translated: CASSQGTSGGGYTQYF.